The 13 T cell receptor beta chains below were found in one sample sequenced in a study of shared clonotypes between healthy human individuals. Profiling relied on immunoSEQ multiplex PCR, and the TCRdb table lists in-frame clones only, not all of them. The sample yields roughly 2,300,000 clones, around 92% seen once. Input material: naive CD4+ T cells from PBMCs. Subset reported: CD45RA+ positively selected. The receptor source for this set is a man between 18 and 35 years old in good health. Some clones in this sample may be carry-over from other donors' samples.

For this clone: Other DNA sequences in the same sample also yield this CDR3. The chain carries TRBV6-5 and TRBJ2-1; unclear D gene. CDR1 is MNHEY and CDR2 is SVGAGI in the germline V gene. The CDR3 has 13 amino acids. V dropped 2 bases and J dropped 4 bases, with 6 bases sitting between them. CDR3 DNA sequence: TGTGCCAGCAGTTACGAACAGTACAATGAGCAGTTCTTC. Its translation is CASSYEQYNEQFF.

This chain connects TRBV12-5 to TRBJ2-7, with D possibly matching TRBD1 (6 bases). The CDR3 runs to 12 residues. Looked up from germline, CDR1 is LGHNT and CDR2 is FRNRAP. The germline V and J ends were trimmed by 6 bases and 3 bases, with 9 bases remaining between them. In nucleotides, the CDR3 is TGTGCTAGTGGCCAGGACAGCTACGAGCAGTACTTC. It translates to CASGQDSYEQYF.

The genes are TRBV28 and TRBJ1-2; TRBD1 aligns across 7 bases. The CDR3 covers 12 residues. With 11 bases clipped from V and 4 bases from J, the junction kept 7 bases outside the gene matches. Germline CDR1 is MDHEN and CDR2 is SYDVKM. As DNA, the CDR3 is TGTGCCGGCTACAGGGACAGCTATGGCTACACCTTC. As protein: CAGYRDSYGYTF.

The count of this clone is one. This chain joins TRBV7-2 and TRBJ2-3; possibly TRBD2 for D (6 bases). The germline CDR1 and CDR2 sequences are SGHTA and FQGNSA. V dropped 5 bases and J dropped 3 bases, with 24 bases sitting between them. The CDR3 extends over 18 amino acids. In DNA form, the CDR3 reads TGTGCCAGCAGCGTCCTAGTGGGAGGTAGCCACGGGACAGATACGCAGTATTTT. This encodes CASSVLVGGSHGTDTQYF.

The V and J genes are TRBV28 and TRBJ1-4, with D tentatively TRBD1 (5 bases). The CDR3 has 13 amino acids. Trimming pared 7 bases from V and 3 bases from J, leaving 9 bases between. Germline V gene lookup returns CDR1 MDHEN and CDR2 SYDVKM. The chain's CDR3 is CASTARANEKLFF. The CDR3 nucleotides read TGTGCCAGCACCGCCAGGGCTAATGAAAAACTGTTTTTT.

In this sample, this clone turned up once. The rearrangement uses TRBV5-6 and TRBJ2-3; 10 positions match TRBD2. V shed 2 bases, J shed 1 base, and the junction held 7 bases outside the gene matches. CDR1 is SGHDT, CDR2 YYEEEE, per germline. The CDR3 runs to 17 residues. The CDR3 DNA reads TGTGCCAGCAGCTTCCTCGGGGGGACTAGCGGCACAGATACGCAGTATTTT. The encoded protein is CASSFLGGTSGTDTQYF.

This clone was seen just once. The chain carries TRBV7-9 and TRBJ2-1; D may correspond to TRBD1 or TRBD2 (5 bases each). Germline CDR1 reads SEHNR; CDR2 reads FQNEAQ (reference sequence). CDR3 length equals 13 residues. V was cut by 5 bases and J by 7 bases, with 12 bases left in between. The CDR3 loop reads CASSPHGANEQFF. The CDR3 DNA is TGTGCCAGCAGCCCCCACGGGGCGAATGAGCAGTTCTTC.

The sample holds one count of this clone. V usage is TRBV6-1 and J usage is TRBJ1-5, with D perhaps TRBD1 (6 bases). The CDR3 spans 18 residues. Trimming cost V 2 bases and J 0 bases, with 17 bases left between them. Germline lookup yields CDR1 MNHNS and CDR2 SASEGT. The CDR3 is CASSELGRGRGSNQPQHF. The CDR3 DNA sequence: TGTGCCAGCAGTGAACTCGGCCGGGGGCGGGGTAGCAATCAGCCCCAGCATTTT.

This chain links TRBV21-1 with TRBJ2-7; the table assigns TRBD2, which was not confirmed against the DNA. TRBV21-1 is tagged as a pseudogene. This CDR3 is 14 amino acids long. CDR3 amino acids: CASSRAGGPDEQYF. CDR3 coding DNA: TGTGCCAGCAGTCGAGCGGGAGGGCCAGACGAGCAGTACTTC.

CDR3 in amino acids: CASSHGTPSTDTQYF. CDR3 sequence (DNA): TGCGCCAGCAGCCACGGGACGCCAAGCACAGATACGCAGTATTTT. J is TRBJ2-3 and V is TRBV5-1; D is possibly TRBD1 or TRBD2 (5 bases each). The germline CDR1 and CDR2 sequences are SGHRS and YFSETQ. This CDR3 is built from 15 residues. Trimming removed 4 bases at V and 0 bases at J, with 12 bases between.

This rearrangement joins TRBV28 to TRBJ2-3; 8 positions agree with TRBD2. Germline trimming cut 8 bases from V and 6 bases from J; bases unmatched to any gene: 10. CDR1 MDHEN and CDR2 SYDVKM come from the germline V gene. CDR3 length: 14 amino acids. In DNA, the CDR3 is TGTGCCAGCGGTTCGGCGGGAGGATTGGATACGCAGTATTTT. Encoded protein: CASGSAGGLDTQYF.

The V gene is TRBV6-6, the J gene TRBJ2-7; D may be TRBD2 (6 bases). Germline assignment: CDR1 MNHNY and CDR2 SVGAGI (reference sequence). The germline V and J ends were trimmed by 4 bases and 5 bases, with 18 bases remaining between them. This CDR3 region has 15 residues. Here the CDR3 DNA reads TGTGCCAGCAGTTTCCAAGCGGGCCCGCCTGACGAGCAGTACTTC. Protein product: CASSFQAGPPDEQYF.

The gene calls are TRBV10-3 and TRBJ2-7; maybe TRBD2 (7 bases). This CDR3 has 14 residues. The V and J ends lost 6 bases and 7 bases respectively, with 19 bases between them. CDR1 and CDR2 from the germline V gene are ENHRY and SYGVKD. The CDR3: CAIRGAGESREQYF. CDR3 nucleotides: TGTGCCATCAGGGGGGCGGGAGAATCGAGGGAGCAGTACTTC.